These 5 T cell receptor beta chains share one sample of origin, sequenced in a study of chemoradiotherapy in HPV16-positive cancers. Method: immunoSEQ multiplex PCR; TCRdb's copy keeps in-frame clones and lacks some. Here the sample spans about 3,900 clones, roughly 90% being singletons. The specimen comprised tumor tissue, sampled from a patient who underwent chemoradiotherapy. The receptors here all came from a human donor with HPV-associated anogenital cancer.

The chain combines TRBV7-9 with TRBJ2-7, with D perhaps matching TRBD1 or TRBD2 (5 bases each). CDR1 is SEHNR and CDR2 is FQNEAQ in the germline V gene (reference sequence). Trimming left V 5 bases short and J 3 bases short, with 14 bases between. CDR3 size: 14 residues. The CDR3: CASSPGTLNYEQYF. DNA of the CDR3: TGTGCCAGCAGCCCCGGGACCCTAAACTACGAGCAGTACTTC.

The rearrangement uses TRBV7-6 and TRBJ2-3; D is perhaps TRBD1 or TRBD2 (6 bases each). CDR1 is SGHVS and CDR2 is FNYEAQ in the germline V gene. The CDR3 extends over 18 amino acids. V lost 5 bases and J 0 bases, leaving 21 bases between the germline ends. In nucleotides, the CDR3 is TGTGCCAGCAGCCACCCAAGGGGGACTGTTACTAGCACAGATACGCAGTATTTT. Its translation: CASSHPRGTVTSTDTQYF.

This CDR3 reads CAWSFSNQPQHF. CDR3 DNA sequence: TGTGCCTGGAGTTTTAGCAATCAGCCCCAGCATTTT. This sequence joins TRBV30 and TRBJ1-5, with D unclear. The CDR3 consists of 12 residues. Germline V gives CDR1 GTSNPN, CDR2 SVGIG (reference sequence). The V gene lost 2 bases and the J gene lost 0 bases, with 2 bases spanning the gap. The full variable domain, in which reference TRBV30 and TRBJ1-5 provide the parts outside the CDR3, is SQTIHQWPATLVQPVGSPLSLECTVEGTSNPNLYWYRQAAGRGLQLLFYSVGIGQISSEVPQNLSASRPQDRQFILSSKKLLLSDSGFYLCAWSFSNQPQHFGDGTRLSIL.

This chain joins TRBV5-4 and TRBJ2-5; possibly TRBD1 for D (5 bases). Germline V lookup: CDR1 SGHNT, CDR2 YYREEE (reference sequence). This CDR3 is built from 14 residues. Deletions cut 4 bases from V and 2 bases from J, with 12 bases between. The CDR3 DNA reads TGTGCCAGCAGCCGAGACAGCATTCAAGAGACCCAGTACTTC. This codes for CASSRDSIQETQYF.

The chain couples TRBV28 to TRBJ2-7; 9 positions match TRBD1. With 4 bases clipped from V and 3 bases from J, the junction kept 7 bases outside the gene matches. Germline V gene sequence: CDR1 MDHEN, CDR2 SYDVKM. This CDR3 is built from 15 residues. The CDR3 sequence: CASSSLGQGSYEQYF. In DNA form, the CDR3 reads TGTGCCAGCAGTTCACTCGGACAGGGGAGCTACGAGCAGTACTTC.